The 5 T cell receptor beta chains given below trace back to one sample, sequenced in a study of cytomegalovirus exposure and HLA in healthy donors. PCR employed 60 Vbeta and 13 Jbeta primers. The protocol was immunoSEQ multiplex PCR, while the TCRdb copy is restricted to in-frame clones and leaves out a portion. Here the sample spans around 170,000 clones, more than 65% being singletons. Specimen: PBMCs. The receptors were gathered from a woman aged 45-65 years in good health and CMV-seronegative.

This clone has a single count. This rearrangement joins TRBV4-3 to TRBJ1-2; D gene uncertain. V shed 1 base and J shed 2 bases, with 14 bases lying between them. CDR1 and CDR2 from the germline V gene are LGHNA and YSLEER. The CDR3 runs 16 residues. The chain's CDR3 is CASSQVAPELNYGYTF. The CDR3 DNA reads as TGCGCCAGCAGCCAAGTAGCGCCAGAACTCAACTATGGCTACACCTTC.

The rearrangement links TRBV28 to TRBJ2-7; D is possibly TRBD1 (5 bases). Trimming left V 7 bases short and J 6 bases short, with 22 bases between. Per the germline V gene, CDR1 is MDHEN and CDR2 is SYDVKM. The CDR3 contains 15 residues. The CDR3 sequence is CASKSGRQGVGEQYF. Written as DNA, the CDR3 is TGTGCCAGCAAATCGGGTCGGCAGGGTGTTGGCGAGCAGTACTTC.

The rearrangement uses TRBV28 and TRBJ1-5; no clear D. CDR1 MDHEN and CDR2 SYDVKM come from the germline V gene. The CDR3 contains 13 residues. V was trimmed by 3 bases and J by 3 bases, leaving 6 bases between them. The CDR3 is CASSFTANQPQHF. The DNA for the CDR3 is TGTGCCAGCAGTTTTACAGCCAATCAGCCCCAGCATTTT.

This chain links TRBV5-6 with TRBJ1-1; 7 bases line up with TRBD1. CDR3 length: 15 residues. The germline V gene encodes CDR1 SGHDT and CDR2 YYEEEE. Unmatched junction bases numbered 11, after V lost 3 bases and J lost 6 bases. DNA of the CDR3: TGTGCCAGCAGCTCCCTCAGGGGGAATGTTGCTGAAGCTTTCTTT. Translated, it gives CASSSLRGNVAEAFF.

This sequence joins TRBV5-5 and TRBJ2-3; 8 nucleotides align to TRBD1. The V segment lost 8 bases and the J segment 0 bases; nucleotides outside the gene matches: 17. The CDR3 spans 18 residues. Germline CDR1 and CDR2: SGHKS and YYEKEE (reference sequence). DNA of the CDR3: TGTGCCAGTCCGGTACAGGGGGTAATGAGGTCTAGCACAGATACGCAGTATTTT. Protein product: CASPVQGVMRSSTDTQYF.